This T cell receptor beta chain was obtained from a study of T cell repertoires in cytomegalovirus infection. Study-wide context: Peptides in the study included HLA-C-restricted and HLA-B-restricted CMV epitopes.

In the case of this clonotype: Its specificity is unknown.

TCRdb fed the reads into MiXCR, producing one record per CDR3 protein. The repertoire includes about 920,000 distinct CDR3 sequences, approximately 33% of them detected once, and over 10% sits in the top ten. Findings and caveats of the study: Cumulated frequencies of public TCR beta families served to identify carriers of CMV plus the relevant HLA.

The ends lost 1 base at V and 5 bases at J; junction bases unmatched: 5. The CDR3 runs to 16 residues. CDR1 is MNHEY, CDR2 SVGAGI, per germline. Sequenced material: cultured CD8+ T cells from PBMCs, taken from culture after CMV antigen stimulation. The chain links TRBV6-5 to TRBJ1-2; 12 nucleotides align to TRBD1. This TCR was sampled from a human donor in good health (CMV status not recorded). Some clones in this sample may be carry-over from other donors' samples. The CDR3 DNA sequence: TGTGCCAGCAGTTACTACGGGACAGGGGGCGAGTATGGCTACACCTTC. Protein product: CASSYYGTGGEYGYTF.